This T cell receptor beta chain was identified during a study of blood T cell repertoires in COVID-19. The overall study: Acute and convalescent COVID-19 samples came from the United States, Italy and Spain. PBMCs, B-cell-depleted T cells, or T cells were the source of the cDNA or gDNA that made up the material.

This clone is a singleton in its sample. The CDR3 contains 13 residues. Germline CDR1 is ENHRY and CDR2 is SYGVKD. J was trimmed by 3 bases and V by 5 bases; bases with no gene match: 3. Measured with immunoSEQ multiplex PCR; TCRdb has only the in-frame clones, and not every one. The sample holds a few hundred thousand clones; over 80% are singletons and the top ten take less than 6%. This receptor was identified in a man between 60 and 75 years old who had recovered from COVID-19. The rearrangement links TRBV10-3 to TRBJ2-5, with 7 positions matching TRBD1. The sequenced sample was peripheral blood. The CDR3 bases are TGTGCCATCAGTTCCGGGACAGAAGAGACCCAGTACTTC. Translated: CAISSGTEETQYF.